This T cell receptor beta chain was found in a study of cytomegalovirus exposure and HLA in healthy donors. Notes on this clone: The antigen is not known.

Findings and caveats of the study: Rare TCR sequences dominated, though some public TCRs recurred in many donors. In vitro confirmation showed three CMV-associated chains to be CMV antigen specific.

The primer mix had 60 Vbeta and 13 Jbeta primers. Using immunoSEQ multiplex PCR, the repertoire was profiled, and TCRdb retains in-frame clones only, with some absent. The sample lists 200,000 to 300,000 clones; about 83% were seen once. Sequenced material: PBMCs. The receptor's source is a woman aged 40 to 50 in good health and CMV-seropositive.

The CDR3 coding sequence is TGTGCCAGCAGCCCCCATATGAGCTATGAGCAGTTCTTC. This gives the protein CASSPHMSYEQFF. V and J are TRBV27 and TRBJ2-1, with D hard to call. V lost 6 bases and J 8 bases, leaving 14 bases between the germline ends. The CDR3 is 13 residues long. The V gene's germline CDR1 is MNHEY and CDR2 SMNVEV (reference sequence).